This T cell receptor (beta chain) was sequenced for a study of blood T cell repertoires in COVID-19. Study in general: The samples span acute and convalescent COVID-19 from the United States, Italy and Spain.

Enrollees, about 18 to 90 years old, lived in roughly 24 US areas. Assignments of participants to cohorts depended upon their own reported clinical history. Trimming pared 6 bases from V and 1 base from J, leaving 18 bases between. Looked up from germline, CDR1 is ENHRY and CDR2 is SYGVKD. This CDR3 contains 16 residues. Source study methods: Amplification of reference gene primers provided the estimated nucleated cell counts. Sequenced by immunoSEQ multiplex PCR; TCRdb stores in-frame clones only, minus some. V, J and clone size were drawn from that table, and D and trimming were deduced from the DNA. This table holds about 220,000 clones, 86% found once.

This receptor was taken from a woman aged 40 to 49 with acute COVID-19. Sample: PBMCs or T cells enriched from blood (not recorded which). This chain uses TRBV10-3 with TRBJ1-1; TRBD1 might be the D (6 bases). The CDR3 reads CAISPSSGEKNTEAFF. The CDR3 region has the DNA TGTGCCATCAGCCCCTCTTCAGGGGAAAAGAACACTGAAGCTTTCTTT.